The 21 T cell receptor beta chains reported below all come from one sample, sequenced in a study of cytomegalovirus exposure and HLA in healthy donors. Vbeta (60) and Jbeta (13) primers were used in the PCR. Measured with immunoSEQ multiplex PCR; TCRdb has only the in-frame clones, and not every one. The table lists 300,000 or so clones, approximately 84% of them singletons. The sequenced material came from PBMCs. The receptor set was obtained from a woman between 40 and 55 years old in good health and CMV-seropositive.

This CDR3 reads CASSYSRTGYTPYTF. The CDR3 DNA reads as TGTGCCAGCAGTTACTCCCGGACAGGGTATACCCCCTACACCTTC. The genes are TRBV6-5 and TRBJ1-2, with 8 positions matching TRBD1. Germline CDR1 is MNHEY and CDR2 is SVGAGI. Trimming cost V 0 bases and J 10 bases; bases outside gene matches: 10. This CDR3 is 15 amino acids long.

This chain links TRBV15 with TRBJ2-7, with unresolved D. The CDR3 spans 14 residues. Germline V gene sequence: CDR1 LNHNV, CDR2 YYDKDF (reference sequence). The germline V and J ends were trimmed by 0 bases and 7 bases, with 13 bases remaining between them. CDR3 DNA sequence: TGTGCCACCAGCAGAGATGACCTAACTAAGGAGCAGTACTTC. Translation gives CATSRDDLTKEQYF.

The chain recombines TRBV9 with TRBJ1-2; D might be TRBD1 (5 bases). Trimming cost V 5 bases and J 8 bases, with 16 bases left between them. This CDR3 has 13 residues. The germline gives CDR1 SGDLS, CDR2 YYNGEE. CDR3 protein: CASSHRGLEGYTF. CDR3 coding DNA: TGTGCCAGCAGTCATAGGGGTCTGGAAGGCTACACCTTC.

DNA for the CDR3: TGTGCCAGCAGCGTCCGGACAGGGGGGACCGGGGAGCTGTTTTTT. Its protein is CASSVRTGGTGELFF. This chain connects TRBV7-2 to TRBJ2-2; 10 nucleotides agree with TRBD1. The CDR3 consists of 15 residues. From germline, CDR1 is SGHTA and CDR2 FQGNSA. The junction had 5 bases not matched to a gene; V was cut back by 5 bases and J by 5 bases.

The chain employs TRBV30 and TRBJ1-1; D is ambiguous. V was pared by 1 base and J by 0 bases, with 9 bases between. There are 14 residues in the CDR3. The germline V gene encodes CDR1 GTSNPN and CDR2 SVGIG (reference sequence). This CDR3 is CAWSAGLLNTEAFF. CDR3 coding DNA: TGTGCCTGGAGTGCTGGACTGCTGAACACTGAAGCTTTCTTT.

The table lists this clone with a count of one. The J gene is TRBJ1-1, the V gene TRBV30; D possibly corresponds to TRBD1 (5 bases). Between the trimmed V and J ends, which lost 5 bases and 6 bases, there was a span of 13 bases. The CDR3 runs 12 residues. The germline V gene encodes CDR1 GTSNPN and CDR2 SVGIG (reference sequence). CDR3 residues: CAWARDVPEAFF. CDR3 coding DNA: TGTGCCTGGGCCAGGGATGTGCCTGAAGCTTTCTTT.

The J gene is TRBJ1-4, the V gene TRBV4-2; D is ambiguous. The ends were cut back, 1 base at V and 8 bases at J, with 11 bases in the middle. The CDR3 length is 14 residues. Per germline, CDR1 LGHNA and CDR2 YNFKEQ. This chain's CDR3 is CASSQAVYSEKLFF. CDR3 DNA sequence: TGTGCCAGCAGCCAAGCGGTTTATTCCGAAAAACTGTTTTTT.

Regarding this clone: One junction end disagrees with the germline gene, perhaps due to a read error. The V and J genes are TRBV5-6 and TRBJ2-6; tentative D call: TRBD1 (5 bases). The CDR3 sequence is 17 residues long. Germline lookup yields CDR1 SGHDT and CDR2 YYEEEE. The CDR3 is CASSPRILLSGANGLTF. CDR3 nucleotides: TGTGCCAGCAGCCCTCGGATCTTGCTCTCTGGGGCCAACGGCCTGACTTTC.

This clone turned up a few times. The V gene is TRBV30, the J gene TRBJ2-7, with TRBD2 matching over 12 bases. V shed 2 bases and J 2 bases; nucleotides not matched to a gene: 10. The length of the CDR3 is 17 residues. CDR1 and CDR2 from the germline V gene are GTSNPN and SVGIG (reference sequence). This chain's CDR3 is CAWSRDRTSGRPYEQYF. The CDR3 bases are TGTGCCTGGAGTAGGGATCGAACTAGCGGGAGGCCCTACGAGCAGTACTTC.

Turning to this clone: Other DNA sequences of this sample code for an identical CDR3. The chain carries TRBV4-3 and TRBJ2-1; TRBD2 matches at 9 bases. V lost 1 base, J lost 2 bases, and 3 bases stayed unmatched. The CDR3 length is 16 residues. The V gene's germline CDR1 is LGHNA and CDR2 YSLEER. DNA for the CDR3: TGCGCCAGCAGCCAAGGATCTAGCGGGGCCTACAATGAGCAGTTCTTC. Encoded protein: CASSQGSSGAYNEQFF.

This chain links TRBV6-5 with TRBJ2-2; 7 nucleotides match TRBD1. The length of the CDR3 is 15 residues. V lost 4 bases and J lost 5; bases outside the gene matches: 7. CDR1 is MNHEY, CDR2 SVGAGI, per germline. Here the CDR3 reads CASSSQGQKTGELFF. CDR3 sequence (DNA): TGTGCCAGCAGTTCCCAGGGACAGAAAACCGGGGAGCTGTTTTTT.

Worth noting for this clone: A read error may account for a junction end that differs from germline. The V call is TRBV29-1, the J call TRBJ1-1; D is ambiguous. Germline V lookup: CDR1 SQVTM, CDR2 ANQGSEA. This CDR3 has 12 residues. Here the CDR3 DNA reads TGCAGCTTTGAGGGCATCCCCACTGAAGCTTTCTTT. It translates to CSFEGIPTEAFF.

This sequence joins TRBV5-1 and TRBJ1-1, with 11 bases matching TRBD1. This CDR3 has 15 residues. Germline assignment: CDR1 SGHRS and CDR2 YFSETQ. The V and J ends lost 4 bases and 6 bases, in that order; junction bases with no gene match: 8. The CDR3 sequence is CASSAGQGAPPEAFF. The CDR3 DNA follows: TGCGCCAGCAGCGCCGGACAGGGGGCCCCACCTGAAGCTTTCTTT.

This sequence joins TRBV6-1 and TRBJ2-7, with 9 bases lining up with TRBD1. CDR1 MNHNS and CDR2 SASEGT come from the germline V gene. The J segment lost 6 bases and the V segment lost 4 bases, leaving 4 bases of the junction unmatched. This CDR3 has 13 residues. The CDR3 region is CASSGYRGPEQYF. Written as DNA, the CDR3 is TGTGCCAGCAGTGGCTACAGGGGGCCCGAGCAGTACTTC.

Points on this clone: One end of the junction varies from germline; a read error may be responsible. The chain couples TRBV28 to TRBJ1-1, with unresolved D. The CDR3 has 8 residues. Germline-derived CDR1 and CDR2 are MDHEN and SYDVKM. CDR3 bases: TGCGGGTTCACTGAAGCTTTCTTT. This encodes CGFTEAFF.

This clone was counted only a few times. The chain joins TRBV11-1 to TRBJ1-1, with D perhaps TRBD1 (6 bases). The germline V gene encodes CDR1 SGHAT and CDR2 FQDESV (reference sequence). V dropped 5 bases and J dropped 2 bases, with 9 bases sitting between them. The CDR3 has 13 residues. The CDR3 DNA reads as TGTGCCAGCAGCATCAGGGGTAACACTGAAGCTTTCTTT. Its protein product is CASSIRGNTEAFF.

The genes are TRBV7-3 and TRBJ2-7, with TRBD1 matching over 10 bases. The CDR3 length is 15 residues. V trimming: 4 bases; J trimming: 6 bases; junction bases outside the gene matches: 9. CDR1 and CDR2 (germline): SGHTA, FQGTGA. The CDR3 DNA reads TGTGCCAGCAGCTCTGGGGGGACAGGGGTTTGCGAGCAGTACTTC. Protein sequence: CASSSGGTGVCEQYF.

As DNA, the CDR3 is TGTGCCAGCAGTTTCGGGGACAGGGTGGATACGCAGTATTTT. Translation: CASSFGDRVDTQYF. The chain recombines TRBV28 with TRBJ2-3, with 9 bases fitting TRBD1. The CDR3 has 14 residues. Germline values: CDR1 MDHEN, CDR2 SYDVKM. The junction had 4 bases not matched to a gene; V was cut back by 3 bases and J by 6 bases.

This chain links TRBV2 with TRBJ2-2; no clear D gene. The CDR3 runs 13 residues. Germline loops: CDR1 SNHLY, CDR2 FYNNEI. Trimming removed 3 bases at V and 4 bases at J, with 6 bases between. The CDR3 loop is CASSEAPTGELFF. Written as DNA, the CDR3 is TGTGCCAGCAGTGAGGCCCCCACCGGGGAGCTGTTTTTT.

The chain is built from TRBV7-2 and TRBJ2-7; a weak D match, TRBD1 (5 bases). The V gene lost 1 base and the J gene lost 2 bases, with 9 bases spanning the gap. Germline CDR1 is SGHTA and CDR2 is FQGNSA. This CDR3 is built from 14 residues. Written as DNA, the CDR3 is TGTGCCAGCAGCTTAGACCAGGGTCCCTACGAGCAGTACTTC. Its translation: CASSLDQGPYEQYF.

The chain uses TRBV25-1 and TRBJ2-3, with 7 bases matching TRBD1. The V gene end was trimmed by 6 bases and the J gene end by 2 bases; junction bases not matched to a gene: 8. Germline values: CDR1 MGHDK, CDR2 SYGVNS. This CDR3 is built from 15 residues. Here the CDR3 reads CASRPDRSNTDTQYF. CDR3 sequence (DNA): TGTGCCAGCAGACCGGACAGGTCCAACACAGATACGCAGTATTTT.